This T cell receptor (beta chain) originates from a study of CD8+ T cells in alopecia areata. Sample treatment: oral pan-JAK inhibitor, 5-10 mg twice daily. RNA extraction and reverse transcription yielded cDNA as sequencing template. TCRdb keeps only in-frame clones here, not all; method: immunoSEQ multiplex PCR. The sample records more than 150,000 clones, about half being singletons. This CDR3 region has 15 residues. Germline lookup yields CDR1 PRHDT and CDR2 FYEKMQ (reference sequence). V was pared by 5 bases and J by 3 bases, with 17 bases between. This chain links TRBV13 with TRBJ2-7, with D maybe TRBD1 (6 bases). The TCR originated in a human donor with alopecia areata. The specimen comprised CD8+ T cells sorted from blood, sampled around week 52, from a patient treated with tofacitinib. The CDR3 coding sequence is TGTGCCAGCAGCCCCCTGGGGGCCTCTGGCTACGAGCAGTACTTC. Protein sequence: CASSPLGASGYEQYF.